This TCR beta chain was documented in a study of blood T cell repertoires in COVID-19 (TCRdb year 2020). Notes on the research overall: The collaborator samples originated in the United States, Italy and Spain and spanned the acute and convalescent phases of COVID-19. A freely available public database, intended as a resource for researchers studying the immune response to SARS-CoV-2, is where the repertoires were released. The sample metadata nearly always contained a de-identified subject ID, COVID-19 status, age in years and sex. HLA class I and class II types, where available, came from metadata supplied by the sample provider rather than from assay-based typing. The material from the prospective study consisted of cDNA or gDNA derived from T cells, B-cell-depleted T cells, or PBMCs. Subjects who had been exposed to COVID-19, were actively infected with it, or had recovered from it provided the deeply sampled blood TCRbeta repertoires that made up the dataset. Samples came from the ongoing ImmuneRACE study (first 160 participants) plus 1,254 subjects from 6 global collaborators. Here is what the overall study found, with its caveats: Clinical and demographic metadata were provided uncurated, with the amount varying by source and participant.

Another Seattle source contributed samples from volunteer blood donors who had recovered from COVID-19. The collaborating institutions used their own protocols to collect whole blood in K2EDTA tubes. Collaborator samples were shipped for TCRbeta analysis as frozen whole blood, isolated PBMCs, or DNA extracted from either sample type. In its sample, this clone was seen once. Its antigen is unknown. No much larger clone exists at a distance of one base, and base qualities are not known. TCRbeta CDR3 regions were amplified from genomic DNA by means of the immunoSEQ Assay, a bias-controlled multiplex PCR. As for the original processing: The number of nucleated cells in each sample was estimated from the amplification of reference gene primers within the assay. Sequence reads were collapsed and filtered to measure the absolute abundance of every unique TCRbeta CDR3 rearrangement. For each sample, productive Simpson clonality was calculated as the square root of Simpson's diversity index over productive rearrangements. This is the immuneACCESS table as TCRdb keeps it, with only in-frame sequences that have V and J called. A part of the clones is gone; compared with another copy, unresolved V genes explain less than half, and the rest is unexplained. The V and J calls and clone size were taken over from that table, and D and trimming were inferred from the DNA. This sample comprises 270,000 or so clones, nearly 90% of them detected only once. Less than 5% of the sample goes to the ten largest clones.

This clonotype was obtained from a woman aged 40-49 years who had recovered from COVID-19. Sequencing was carried out using peripheral blood.

The nucleotide sequence is TGTGCCATCAGATACATCTCTGGTCATGAGCAGTTCTTC. Its amino acids are CAIRYISGHEQFF. The V and J segments used are TRBV10-3 and TRBJ2-1; there is no confident call for the D gene. V loses 6 bases, J loses 8 bases, and the germline ends lie 14 bases apart. Taken from cysteine to phenylalanine, the CDR3 has 13 residues. Only the CDR3 region is kept as DNA, spanning 39 bases read in frame from base 1. Looking up the germline V gene yields CDR1 ENHRY and CDR2 SYGVKD.